This T cell receptor beta chain was obtained from a study of CD8 T cells in Susac syndrome (dated by TCRdb to the late 2010s). General notes on the study: Repertoire sequencing was used to test whether CD8+ T cell activation and differentiation in Susac syndrome was antigen driven. CD8+ T cell repertoire clonality was compared between some 12 healthy donors, around 14 Susac syndrome patients and fewer than 19 multiple sclerosis patients.

Peripheral blood CD8+ and CD4+ T cells from healthy donors, Susac syndrome patients and multiple sclerosis patients were profiled using high-throughput TCR beta sequencing. The healthy donors served as controls matched for age and sex. Bulk CD8+ and CD4+ T cells were purified by magnetic negative isolation, while CD8+ TEMRA cells were enriched using FACS. Blood was collected in EDTA tubes and processed within 24 hours, with PBMCs isolated through density gradient centrifugation. PBMCs intended for TCR sequencing were frozen in liquid nitrogen and were later thawed in a 37 degrees C water bath. The sorted or isolated CD4+, CD8+ and CD8+ TEMRA cells reached a purity of at least 90%. The CDR3 has 15 amino acids, counting the end cysteine and phenylalanine. Only the CDR3 DNA is retained, 45 bases long and in frame from the first base. Based on the germline V gene, the CDR1 and CDR2 sequences are SGHRS and YFSETQ. V sheds 5 bases and J sheds 3 bases, leaving 15 bases between their ends.

With respect to this clonotype: Its target antigen remains unknown. Base quality data are lacking; no much larger clone is found one base away.

RNA was extracted using the RNeasy kit, and about 0.5 to 1 ug of the RNA was reverse transcribed with random hexamers. The immunoSEQ multiplex PCR assay, covering 54 Vbeta and 13 Jbeta segments, was used to amplify TCR beta CDR3 regions. To correct PCR amplification bias, a synthetic template baseline was used for both primer optimization and computational correction. The authors' analysis ran thus. Reads were assigned to V, D and J genes according to IMGT and analyzed in immunoSEQ Analyzer, with only productive sequences retained. Clonality was computed as one minus Shannon entropy normalized by log2 of the number of productive unique sequences. For each patient and control, public and private clones were evaluated among the 100 most prevalent clones. Susac-specific clones were defined as absent from healthy and MS cohorts, approximately 1,000 published viral clones and other ImmuneACCESS disease sequences. TCRdb trimmed the raw reads at Q25, called clones with MiXCR and kept productive beta chains. Rows are combined by CDR3 protein, so each entry shows the most common genes and DNA. The V and J calls and clone size come from TCRdb's table, not from the authors' own analysis. Across this sample there are about 49,000 distinct CDR3 sequences, with over 85% seen only once. The ten largest clones add up to approximately 0.53% of the sample.

Results and caveats for the whole study, not just this receptor: The TCR sequencing and HLA analysis was acknowledged to have included a relatively small number of individuals.

The TCR comes from a human donor in good health. The sample was CD8+ T cells from PBMCs. The rearranged segments are TRBV5-1 and TRBJ2-1; the D segment may tentatively be TRBD1 or TRBD2, each giving 7 matched bases. Read as DNA, the sequence is TGCGCCAGCAGTCAGGGGGGGGCAGGCTACAATGAGCAGTTCTTC. It specifies CASSQGGAGYNEQFF.